This TCR beta chain was observed in a study of CD8 T cell repertoires and HIV-1 epitope variants. About the research overall: Separate wells received one of Twenty-five Gag or Nef variant peptides. Epitopes were three Gag families plus Nef HW9 and YT9.

The CDR3 runs to 15 residues. Germline CDR1 is MDHEN and CDR2 is SYDVKM. The V end lost 7 bases, the J end lost 1 base, and 16 bases lay between the germline ends. Data came from immunoSEQ multiplex PCR; TCRdb stores just in-frame clones and leaves some out. The sample consists of tens of thousands of clones, almost 75% of them appearing once. This rearrangement joins TRBV28 to TRBJ1-1; TRBD1 is a possible D gene (5 bases). The clonotype comes from a male donor with HIV. The specimen was uncultured baseline CD8+ T cells from peripheral blood mononuclear cells (PBMCs). The CDR3 spells CASTLSMGGNTEAFF. In nucleotides, the CDR3 is TGTGCCAGCACCCTGTCAATGGGGGGGAACACTGAAGCTTTCTTT.